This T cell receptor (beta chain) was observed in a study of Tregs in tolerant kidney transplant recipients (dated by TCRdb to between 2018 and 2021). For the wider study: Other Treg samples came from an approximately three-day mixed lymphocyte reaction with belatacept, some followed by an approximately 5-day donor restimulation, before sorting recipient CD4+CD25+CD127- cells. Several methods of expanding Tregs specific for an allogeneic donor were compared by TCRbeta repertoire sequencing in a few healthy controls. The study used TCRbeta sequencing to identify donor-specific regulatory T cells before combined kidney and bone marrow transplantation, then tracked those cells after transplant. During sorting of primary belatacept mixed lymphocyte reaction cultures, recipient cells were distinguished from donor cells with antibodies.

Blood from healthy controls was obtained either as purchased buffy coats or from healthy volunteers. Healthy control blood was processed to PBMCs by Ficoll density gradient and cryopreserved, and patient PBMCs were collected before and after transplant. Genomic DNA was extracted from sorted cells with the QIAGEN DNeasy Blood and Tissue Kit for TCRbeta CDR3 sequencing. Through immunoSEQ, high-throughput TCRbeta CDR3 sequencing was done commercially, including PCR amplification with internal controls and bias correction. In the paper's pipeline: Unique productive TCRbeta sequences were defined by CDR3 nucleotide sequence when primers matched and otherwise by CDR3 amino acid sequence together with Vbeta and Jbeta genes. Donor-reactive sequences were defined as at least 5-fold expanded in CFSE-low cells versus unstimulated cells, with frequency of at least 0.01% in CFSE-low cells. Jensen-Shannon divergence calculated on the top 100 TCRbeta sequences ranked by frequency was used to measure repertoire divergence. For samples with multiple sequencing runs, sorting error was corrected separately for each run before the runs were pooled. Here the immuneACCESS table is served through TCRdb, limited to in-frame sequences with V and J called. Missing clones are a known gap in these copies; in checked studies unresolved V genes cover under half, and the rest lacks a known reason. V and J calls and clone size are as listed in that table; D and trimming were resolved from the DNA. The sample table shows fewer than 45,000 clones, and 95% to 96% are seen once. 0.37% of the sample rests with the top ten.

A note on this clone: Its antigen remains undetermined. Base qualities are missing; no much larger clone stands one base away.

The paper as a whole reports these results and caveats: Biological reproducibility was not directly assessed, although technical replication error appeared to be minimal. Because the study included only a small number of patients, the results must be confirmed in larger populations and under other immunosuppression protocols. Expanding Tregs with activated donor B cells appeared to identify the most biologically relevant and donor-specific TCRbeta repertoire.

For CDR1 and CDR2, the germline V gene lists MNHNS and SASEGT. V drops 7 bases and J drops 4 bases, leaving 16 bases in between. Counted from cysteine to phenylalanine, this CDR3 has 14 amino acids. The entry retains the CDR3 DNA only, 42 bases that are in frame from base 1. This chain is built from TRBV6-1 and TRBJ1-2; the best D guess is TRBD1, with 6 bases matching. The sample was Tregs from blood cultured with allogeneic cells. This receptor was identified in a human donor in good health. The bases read TGTGCCAGCACCTCCGGGACACGGGGCTATGGCTACACCTTC. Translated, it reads CASTSGTRGYGYTF.